Listed here is a single T cell receptor beta chain. Method: immunoSEQ multiplex PCR; TCRdb's copy keeps in-frame clones and lacks some. The sample gives tens of thousands of clones, about 87% of which show up once; 2% to 2.5% is in the top ten. This sample was taken from a study of blood T cell repertoires in COVID-19. Material for sequencing was peripheral blood. This receptor was obtained from a woman older than 75 with COVID-19, enrolled during active disease.

CDR3 DNA: TGTGCCAGCAGCTCCTTAGCGGGAGGGCCTGGAACCGGGGAGCTGTTTTTT. Protein: CASSSLAGGPGTGELFF. The V and J genes are TRBV11-2 and TRBJ2-2, with TRBD2 matching 11 bases. The CDR3 contains 17 residues. The V gene's germline CDR1 is SGHAT and CDR2 FQNNGV. The V segment lost 4 bases and the J segment 5 bases; nucleotides outside the gene matches: 9.